This paragraph covers one T cell receptor (beta chain) sequence. Per the authors' pipeline: Amplification of reference gene primers provided the estimated nucleated cell counts. Sequenced by immunoSEQ multiplex PCR; TCRdb stores in-frame clones only, minus some. V, J and clone size were drawn from that table, and D and trimming were deduced from the DNA. This sample has roughly 170,000 clones, with 60% to 85% found just once. The CDR3 covers 16 residues. The V segment lost 5 bases and the J segment 0 bases; nucleotides outside the gene matches: 7. Germline V gene data show CDR1 as SEHNR and CDR2 as FQNEAQ (reference sequence). The data were taken from a study of blood T cell repertoires in COVID-19.

The sample consisted of peripheral blood. The rearrangement uses TRBV7-9 and TRBJ2-4, with 7 bases lining up with TRBD1. This TCR came from a woman between 55 and 75 years old with COVID-19, enrolled during active disease. The CDR3 DNA reads as TGTGCCAGCAGCCCCCGGGACAGCCTAGCCAAAAACATTCAGTACTTC. It translates to CASSPRDSLAKNIQYF.